This note documents a single TCR beta chain sequence. Its antigen is not known. The germline V gene encodes CDR1 KGHDR and CDR2 SFDVKD. The ends lost 7 bases at V and 1 base at J; junction bases unmatched: 4. This CDR3 has 14 amino acids. This record belongs to a study of T-cell memory formation after mild COVID-19. Study in general: Largely donor-specific TCR clusters were found. Study conclusions and caveats: Contracting CD4+ clones were located mainly in CM and EM, and CD8+ clones in EMRA.

Via MiXCR, TCRdb re-called the 5' RACE reads, giving one row per CDR3 protein. The sample gives 530,000 or so distinct CDR3 sequences, approximately 15% of which show up once; around 7.8% is in the top ten. V gene TRBV24-1 combines with J gene TRBJ1-2; 8 nucleotides align to TRBD1. Input material: PBMCs or a T cell subset sorted from them (not recorded which). The receptor comes from an adult woman who had mild COVID-19 (a few samples of this study predate the infection). Cell type and time point are not known. The CDR3 loop is CATRGTGGNYGYTF. The CDR3 DNA sequence: TGTGCCACCAGAGGCACAGGGGGTAACTATGGCTACACCTTC.